The entry that follows covers one TCR beta chain sequence. Germline V gives CDR1 SGHNT, CDR2 YENEEA. The CDR3 length is 16 residues. The V gene lost 1 base and the J gene lost 4 bases, with 13 bases spanning the gap. This specimen belongs to a study of shared clonotypes between healthy human individuals. Profiled with immunoSEQ multiplex PCR; TCRdb holds only in-frame clones, not every one. The table lists under 1,900,000 clones, about 98.5% of them singletons. The clonotype was recovered from a man aged 30-40 years in good health. The sample was naive CD4+ T cells sorted from blood. As to subset: CD45RA+ positively selected. The rearrangement joins TRBV11-3 to TRBJ2-2; D call uncertain. The DNA for the CDR3 is TGTGCCAGCAGCTTAGTTTTGGCAGCCACCACCGGGGAGCTGTTTTTT. Translation: CASSLVLAATTGELFF. Complete variable domain (other parts from reference TRBV11-3 and TRBJ2-2): EAGVVQSPRYKIIEKKQPVAFWCNPISGHNTLYWYLQNLGQGPELLIRYENEEAVDDSQLPKDRFSAERLKGVDSTLKIQPAELGDSAVYLCASSLVLAATTGELFFGEGSRLTVL.